A selection of T cell receptor beta chains follows, all from one sample in a study of shared clonotypes between healthy human individuals. Generated by immunoSEQ multiplex PCR, the TCRdb table keeps only in-frame clones and is missing some. Of over a million clones listed, around 98.5% are singletons. Source material: naive CD4+ T cells sorted from blood. All receptors derive from a man aged 25-40 years in good health. The CDR3 runs from the conserved cysteine through the conserved F or W. Fields, in order: V gene, J gene, CDR3 length, CDR3 protein.

v_call: TRBV5-1; j_call: TRBJ1-2; cdr3_length: 14; cdr3_aa: CASRRVGGAYGYTF
v_call: TRBV9; j_call: TRBJ1-2; cdr3_length: 13; cdr3_aa: CASSVDQGSGYTF
v_call: TRBV19; j_call: TRBJ2-7; cdr3_length: 14; cdr3_aa: CASSRTSGSLEQYF
v_call: TRBV27; j_call: TRBJ1-1; cdr3_length: 17; cdr3_aa: CASSRRWSGQGNTEAFF
v_call: TRBV27; j_call: TRBJ1-5; cdr3_length: 15; cdr3_aa: CASSFGGTSNQPQHF
v_call: TRBV5-1; j_call: TRBJ1-1; cdr3_length: 14; cdr3_aa: CASSLWTMNTEAFF
v_call: TRBV5-5; j_call: TRBJ1-2; cdr3_length: 15; cdr3_aa: CASSSRGSYNYGYTF
v_call: TRBV2; j_call: TRBJ2-7; cdr3_length: 15; cdr3_aa: CASSSDRARMREQYF
v_call: TRBV15; j_call: TRBJ1-1; cdr3_length: 15; cdr3_aa: CATSRDPGMNTEAFF
v_call: TRBV14; j_call: TRBJ1-1; cdr3_length: 15; cdr3_aa: CASSHSDRRNTEAFF
v_call: TRBV7-9; j_call: TRBJ2-2; cdr3_length: 17; cdr3_aa: CASSLAKGVANTGELFF
v_call: TRBV5-1; j_call: TRBJ2-2; cdr3_length: 18; cdr3_aa: CASSIGLAGGLNTGELFF
v_call: TRBV18; j_call: TRBJ1-2; cdr3_length: 14; cdr3_aa: CASSPNSPNYGYTF
v_call: TRBV11-2; j_call: TRBJ2-1; cdr3_length: 13; cdr3_aa: CASSLTRKYEQFF
v_call: TRBV7-9; j_call: TRBJ2-1; cdr3_length: 16; cdr3_aa: CASSLTFGITYNEQFF
v_call: TRBV5-1; j_call: TRBJ1-4; cdr3_length: 13; cdr3_aa: CASRPGGNEKLFF
v_call: TRBV15; j_call: TRBJ1-2; cdr3_length: 15; cdr3_aa: CATSRDQGVIYGYTF
v_call: TRBV5-1; j_call: TRBJ2-7; cdr3_length: 15; cdr3_aa: CASSLAPGLTYEQYF
v_call: TRBV5-1; j_call: TRBJ1-1; cdr3_length: 14; cdr3_aa: CASSLVRENTEAFF
v_call: TRBV14; j_call: TRBJ1-1; cdr3_length: 17; cdr3_aa: CASSRGRGSTMNTEAFF
v_call: TRBV5-8; j_call: TRBJ2-7; cdr3_length: 13; cdr3_aa: CASSAAVRREQYF
v_call: TRBV28; j_call: TRBJ1-1; cdr3_length: 12; cdr3_aa: CASNSAPTEAFF
v_call: TRBV11-2; j_call: TRBJ2-5; cdr3_length: 18; cdr3_aa: CASSYGLAGGPKLKTQYF
v_call: TRBV28; j_call: TRBJ2-1; cdr3_length: 17; cdr3_aa: CASKLTQGKSSYNEQFF
v_call: TRBV2; j_call: TRBJ1-4; cdr3_length: 16; cdr3_aa: CASTPGEGTTNEKLFF
v_call: TRBV18; j_call: TRBJ2-1; cdr3_length: 14; cdr3_aa: CASSPTGTGGEQFF